What follows is one T cell receptor (beta chain) and its context. The CDR3 runs 15 residues. In germline, CDR1 is MNHEY, CDR2 SMNVEV (reference sequence). The V gene lost 6 bases and the J gene lost 4 bases, with 19 bases spanning the gap. These data belong to a study of blood T cell repertoires in COVID-19. Generated by immunoSEQ multiplex PCR, the TCRdb table keeps only in-frame clones and is missing some. The table has hundreds of thousands of clones, nearly 90% seen once. The TCR originated in a woman aged 18-29 years with acute COVID-19. The V and J genes are TRBV27 and TRBJ2-7, with TRBD1 as a possible D gene (5 bases). Sequencing input: PBMCs or T cells enriched from blood (not recorded which). This chain's CDR3 is CASRTPPDIPYEQYF. In DNA, the CDR3 is TGTGCCAGCAGGACCCCTCCGGACATCCCTTACGAGCAGTACTTC.